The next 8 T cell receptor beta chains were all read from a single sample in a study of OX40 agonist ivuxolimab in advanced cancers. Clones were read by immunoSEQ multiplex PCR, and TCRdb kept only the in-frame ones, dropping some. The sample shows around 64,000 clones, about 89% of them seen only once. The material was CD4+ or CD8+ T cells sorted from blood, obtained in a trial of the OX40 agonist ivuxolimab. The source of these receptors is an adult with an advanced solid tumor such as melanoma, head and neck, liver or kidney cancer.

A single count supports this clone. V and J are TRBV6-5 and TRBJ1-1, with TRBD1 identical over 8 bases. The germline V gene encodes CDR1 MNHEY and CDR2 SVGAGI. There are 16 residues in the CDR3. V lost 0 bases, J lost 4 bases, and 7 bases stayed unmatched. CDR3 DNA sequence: TGTGCCAGCAGTTACTCGGTACAGGGGGTAAGCACTGAAGCTTTCTTT. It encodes CASSYSVQGVSTEAFF.

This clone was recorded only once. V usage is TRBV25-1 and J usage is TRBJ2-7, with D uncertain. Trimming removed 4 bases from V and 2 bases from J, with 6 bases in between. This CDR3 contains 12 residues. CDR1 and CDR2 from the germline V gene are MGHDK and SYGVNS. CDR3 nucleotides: TGTGCCAGCAGTGCGGTCACCTACGAGCAGTACTTC. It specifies CASSAVTYEQYF.

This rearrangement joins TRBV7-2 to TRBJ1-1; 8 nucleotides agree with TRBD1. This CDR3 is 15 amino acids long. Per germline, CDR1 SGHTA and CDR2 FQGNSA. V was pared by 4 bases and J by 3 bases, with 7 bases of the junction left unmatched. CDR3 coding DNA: TGTGCCAGCAGCTCCCAAGCGGGACAGGACACTGAAGCTTTCTTT. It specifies CASSSQAGQDTEAFF.

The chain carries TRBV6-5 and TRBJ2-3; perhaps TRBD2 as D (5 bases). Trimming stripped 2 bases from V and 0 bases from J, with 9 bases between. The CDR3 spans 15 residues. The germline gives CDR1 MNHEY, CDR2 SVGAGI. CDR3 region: CASSYDGVSTDTQYF. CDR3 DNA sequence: TGTGCCAGCAGTTACGACGGGGTTAGCACAGATACGCAGTATTTT.

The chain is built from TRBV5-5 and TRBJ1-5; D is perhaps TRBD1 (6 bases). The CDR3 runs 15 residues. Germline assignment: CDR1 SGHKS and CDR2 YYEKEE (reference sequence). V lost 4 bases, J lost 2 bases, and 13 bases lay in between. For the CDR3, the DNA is TGTGCCAGCAGCCTAGTTGGGGGGCGCAATCAGCCCCAGCATTTT. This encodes CASSLVGGRNQPQHF.

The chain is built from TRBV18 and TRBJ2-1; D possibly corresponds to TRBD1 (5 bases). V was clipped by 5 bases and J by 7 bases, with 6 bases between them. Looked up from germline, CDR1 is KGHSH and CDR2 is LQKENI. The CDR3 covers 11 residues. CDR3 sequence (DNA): TGTGCCAGCTCAGCAGGGAATGAGCAGTTCTTC. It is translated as CASSAGNEQFF.

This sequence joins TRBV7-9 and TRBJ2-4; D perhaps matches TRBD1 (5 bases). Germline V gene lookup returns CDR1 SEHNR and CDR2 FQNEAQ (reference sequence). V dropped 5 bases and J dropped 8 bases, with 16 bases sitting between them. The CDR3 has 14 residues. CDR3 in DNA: TGTGCCAGCAGCCCTCCCGGCAGGGAAGACATTCAGTACTTC. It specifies CASSPPGREDIQYF.

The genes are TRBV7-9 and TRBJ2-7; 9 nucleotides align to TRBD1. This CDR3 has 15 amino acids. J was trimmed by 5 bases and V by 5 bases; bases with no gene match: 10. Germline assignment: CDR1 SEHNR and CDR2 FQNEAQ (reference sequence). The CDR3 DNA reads TGTGCCAGCAGCCTTTCCCCGGGACAGGGCAACGAGCAGTACTTC. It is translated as CASSLSPGQGNEQYF. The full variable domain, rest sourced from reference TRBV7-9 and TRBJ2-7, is DTGVSQNPRHKITKRGQNVTFRCDPISEHNRLYWYRQTLGQGPEFLTYFQNEAQLEKSRLLSDRFSAERPKGSFSTLEIQRTEQGDSAMYLCASSLSPGQGNEQYFGPGTRLTVT.